One and the same sample provided the 30 T cell receptor beta chains below, sequenced in a study of blood T cell repertoires in COVID-19. Clones were read by immunoSEQ multiplex PCR, and TCRdb kept only the in-frame ones, dropping some. The sample lists some 150,000 clones; 75% to 90% were seen once. Specimen: peripheral blood. The receptor source for this set is a man aged 55 to 70 with acute or convalescent COVID-19.

The V and J genes are TRBV6-2 or TRBV6-3 and TRBJ1-1; 7 bases line up with TRBD1. After removal of 5 bases from V and 6 bases from J, the junction contained 18 bases not matched to a gene. The germline V gene has CDR1 MNHEY and CDR2 SVGEGT. This CDR3 spans 17 amino acids. This CDR3 is CASSPGNGRGSGSEAFF. The CDR3 DNA reads as TGTGCCAGCAGTCCCGGTAACGGCAGGGGGTCTGGGTCTGAAGCTTTCTTT.

The CDR3 DNA sequence: TGTGCCACCAGCAGAGATCCTACGGGGAACACTGAAGCTTTCTTT. Encoded protein: CATSRDPTGNTEAFF. The rearrangement links TRBV15 to TRBJ1-1, with no clear D. The CDR3 totals 15 residues. With 0 bases removed from V and 1 base from J, the gap between germline ends came to 9 bases. Germline CDR1 and CDR2: LNHNV and YYDKDF (reference sequence). Full variable domain (rest looked up from reference TRBV15 and TRBJ1-1): DAMVIQNPRYQVTQFGKPVTLSCSQTLNHNVMYWYQQKSSQAPKLLFHYYDKDFNNEADTPDNFQSRRPNTSFCFLDIRSPGLGDTAMYLCATSRDPTGNTEAFFGQGTRLTVV.

This clone was counted between two and nine times. The chain links TRBV30 to TRBJ2-7; D gene uncertain. The V and J ends lost 2 bases and 3 bases respectively, with 14 bases between them. In germline, CDR1 is GTSNPN, CDR2 SVGIG (reference sequence). This CDR3 comprises 14 residues. CDR3 nucleotide sequence: TGTGCCTGGAGTACGGTCCTCCATCGCTACGAGCAGTACTTC. The encoded protein is CAWSTVLHRYEQYF.

V usage is TRBV10-3 and J usage is TRBJ2-3; 10 nucleotides line up with TRBD2. The CDR3 has 17 residues. The V gene end was trimmed by 10 bases and the J gene end by 0 bases; junction bases not matched to a gene: 13. Germline V lookup: CDR1 ENHRY, CDR2 SYGVKD. DNA for the CDR3: TGTGCCACCGGAGAAGCGGGAGGGCCTTCTAGCACAGATACGCAGTATTTT. This sequence encodes CATGEAGGPSSTDTQYF.

CDR3 nucleotide sequence: TGTGCCAGCAGCCAAGATATGGGTCTAGCGGGAAATGAGCAGTTCTTC. Protein product: CASSQDMGLAGNEQFF. V is TRBV14 and J is TRBJ2-1, with 9 bases identical to TRBD2. This CDR3 is built from 16 residues. Germline V gene data show CDR1 as SGHDN and CDR2 as FVKESK. Trimming cost V 0 bases and J 7 bases; bases outside gene matches: 7.

V gene TRBV5-4 combines with J gene TRBJ2-2; 8 bases line up with TRBD1. CDR1 is SGHNT, CDR2 YYREEE, per germline (reference sequence). The V and J ends lost 9 bases and 7 bases, in that order; junction bases with no gene match: 11. This CDR3 has 14 amino acids. CDR3 region: CATLDRGKGGELFF. In DNA, the CDR3 is TGTGCCACCCTAGACAGGGGAAAAGGCGGGGAGCTGTTTTTT.

The chain recombines TRBV28 with TRBJ1-3, with 9 bases aligning to TRBD1. Trimming cost V 10 bases and J 3 bases; bases outside gene matches: 4. CDR3 length equals 13 residues. CDR1 and CDR2 from the germline V gene are MDHEN and SYDVKM. The CDR3: CAIQGAFGNTIYF. The CDR3 nucleotides read TGTGCCATACAGGGGGCCTTTGGAAACACCATATATTTT. The full variable domain, its missing parts supplied by reference TRBV28 and TRBJ1-3, is DVKVTQSSRYLVKRTGEKVFLECVQDMDHENMFWYRQDPGLGLRLIYFSYDVKMKEKGDIPEGYSVSREKKERFSLILESASTNQTSMYLCAIQGAFGNTIYFGEGSWLTVV.

V is TRBV2 and J is TRBJ1-4; possible D gene TRBD1, 6 bases. This CDR3 is built from 15 residues. Germline lookup yields CDR1 SNHLY and CDR2 FYNNEI. Trimming took 6 bases from V and 0 from J, leaving 11 bases between them. DNA of the CDR3: TGTGCCAGCAGCCGGGACACCTCAACTAATGAAAAACTGTTTTTT. Its translation: CASSRDTSTNEKLFF.

The chain couples TRBV11-2 to TRBJ2-7; 8 bases agree with TRBD2. This CDR3 region has 15 residues. Germline V gene lookup returns CDR1 SGHAT and CDR2 FQNNGV. V lost 6 bases to trimming and J lost 0 bases; unmatched junction nucleotides: 7. The CDR3 reads CASSPSGLSSYEQYF. In DNA form, the CDR3 reads TGTGCCAGCAGTCCTAGCGGGTTAAGCTCCTACGAGCAGTACTTC.

The chain employs TRBV30 and TRBJ1-2, with TRBD1 matching over 9 bases. V shed 0 bases and J 4 bases; nucleotides not matched to a gene: 3. Per germline, CDR1 GTSNPN and CDR2 SVGIG (reference sequence). The CDR3 covers 14 residues. The CDR3 loop is CAWSVQGAGYGYTF. CDR3 DNA sequence: TGTGCCTGGAGTGTACAGGGGGCGGGCTATGGCTACACCTTC.

The CDR3 sequence is CASRGQGPGAFF. CDR3 nucleotides: TGTGCCAGCAGGGGACAAGGCCCGGGAGCTTTCTTT. V is TRBV2 and J is TRBJ1-1; D perhaps matches TRBD1 (6 bases). CDR3 length: 12 residues. Between the trimmed V and J ends, which lost 6 bases and 10 bases, there was a span of 15 bases. Germline CDR1 and CDR2: SNHLY and FYNNEI.

This chain links TRBV2 with TRBJ2-7, with 10 bases identical to TRBD1. Per the germline V gene, CDR1 is SNHLY and CDR2 is FYNNEI. This CDR3 is built from 14 residues. V gave up 6 bases and J gave up 6 bases; unmatched junction bases: 8. The CDR3 DNA is TGTGCCAGCAGGGGGACAGGGGTTACGTCCGAGCAGTACTTC. Amino acids: CASRGTGVTSEQYF. Drawing the rest from reference TRBV2 and TRBJ2-7, the complete variable domain is EPEVTQTPSHQVTQMGQEVILRCVPISNHLYFYWYRQILGQKVEFLVSFYNNEISEKSEIFDDQFSVERPDGSNFTLKIRSTKLEDSAMYFCASRGTGVTSEQYFGPGTRLTVT.

The J gene is TRBJ2-7, the V gene TRBV19; no reliable D call. V lost 1 base, J lost 1 base, and 11 bases lay in between. CDR1 and CDR2 from the germline V gene are LNHDA and SQIVND (reference sequence). The CDR3 contains 15 residues. CDR3: CASSIGSNPSYEQYF. In DNA form, the CDR3 reads TGTGCCAGTAGTATAGGGTCTAACCCATCCTACGAGCAGTACTTC.

The chain has TRBV7-2 and TRBJ2-3; TRBD2 might be the D (6 bases). This CDR3 has 17 residues. The germline V gene encodes CDR1 SGHTA and CDR2 FQGNSA. V dropped 4 bases and J dropped 4 bases, with 21 bases sitting between them. CDR3 region: CASSSIPAGSGADTQYF. The CDR3 region has the DNA TGTGCCAGCAGCTCCATCCCAGCGGGCTCTGGGGCAGATACGCAGTATTTT.

V usage is TRBV11-2 and J usage is TRBJ2-5; 9 bases are shared with TRBD1. The length of the CDR3 is 15 residues. With 4 bases clipped from V and 0 bases from J, the junction kept 3 bases outside the gene matches. The germline gives CDR1 SGHAT, CDR2 FQNNGV. CDR3 region: CASSSTGGYQETQYF. CDR3 DNA sequence: TGTGCCAGCAGCTCGACAGGGGGATACCAAGAGACCCAGTACTTC.

V is TRBV13 and J is TRBJ2-7; D unclear. V shed 2 bases and J shed 3 bases, with 14 bases lying between them. Germline-derived CDR1 and CDR2 are PRHDT and FYEKMQ (reference sequence). This CDR3 is 15 amino acids long. The CDR3 here is CASSLPRRYGYEQYF. The CDR3, as DNA: TGTGCCAGCAGCTTACCCCGGAGATATGGCTACGAGCAGTACTTC.

This chain uses TRBV10-3 with TRBJ2-1; no firm D call. The germline gives CDR1 ENHRY, CDR2 SYGVKD. This CDR3 has 11 amino acids. V dropped 5 bases and J dropped 10 bases, with 9 bases sitting between them. The chain's CDR3 is CAISSAGEQFF. In nucleotides, the CDR3 is TGTGCCATCAGTTCCGCTGGCGAGCAGTTCTTC.

The rearrangement links TRBV5-6 to TRBJ2-7; 7 nucleotides line up with TRBD1. The CDR3 is made up of 12 amino acids. The V segment lost 4 bases and the J segment 12 bases; nucleotides outside the gene matches: 10. Germline lookup yields CDR1 SGHDT and CDR2 YYEEEE. CDR3 protein: CASSQLHRGWYF. CDR3 DNA sequence: TGTGCCAGCAGCCAACTTCACAGGGGTTGGTACTTC.

The V call is TRBV9, the J call TRBJ2-1; the D is unclear. From germline, CDR1 is SGDLS and CDR2 YYNGEE. The CDR3 is made up of 15 amino acids. V lost 2 bases and J lost 0, with 9 bases in between. DNA for the CDR3: TGTGCCAGCAGCGTCTCCTCGAGCTCCTACAATGAGCAGTTCTTC. It specifies CASSVSSSSYNEQFF.

This clone was recorded once. The chain recombines TRBV3-1 (or the pseudogene TRBV3-2) with TRBJ2-2; the D gene is possibly TRBD2 (6 bases). V dropped 2 bases and J dropped 4 bases, with 11 bases sitting between them. Germline assignment: CDR1 LGHDT and CDR2 YNNKEL (reference sequence). CDR3 length equals 15 residues. CDR3 bases: TGTGCCAGCAGCCAACTAGCGTCGAGCACCGGGGAGCTGTTTTTT. Protein sequence: CASSQLASSTGELFF.

The rearrangement uses TRBV7-9 and TRBJ2-5; TRBD2 matches at 7 bases. Germline trimming cut 4 bases from V and 2 bases from J; bases unmatched to any gene: 4. The CDR3 contains 14 residues. Germline CDR1 and CDR2: SEHNR and FQNEAQ (reference sequence). CDR3 sequence (DNA): TGTGCCAGCAGCTCCTGGGAGGGGCAAGAGACCCAGTACTTC. Amino acids: CASSSWEGQETQYF.

A few counts support this clone. The chain employs TRBV4-3 and TRBJ1-5; tentative D call: TRBD1 (5 bases). Per germline, CDR1 LGHNA and CDR2 YSLEER. V was cut by 0 bases and J by 6 bases, with 12 bases left in between. The CDR3 length is 15 residues. The CDR3 spells CASSQEWQGGQPQHF. Here the CDR3 DNA reads TGCGCCAGCAGCCAAGAATGGCAGGGTGGTCAGCCCCAGCATTTT.

The chain is built from TRBV6-5 and TRBJ1-1; D gene uncertain. The V and J ends lost 6 bases and 1 base respectively, with 3 bases between them. The CDR3 has 11 amino acids. CDR1 and CDR2 (germline): MNHEY, SVGAGI. As DNA, the CDR3 is TGTGCCAGCAGGGCGAACACTGAAGCTTTCTTT. Amino acid sequence: CASRANTEAFF.

The chain has TRBV5-1 and TRBJ2-3; 10 bases fit TRBD2. The germline CDR1 and CDR2 sequences are SGHRS and YFSETQ. V dropped 0 bases and J dropped 1; count of bases not matched to a gene: 2. This CDR3 spans 16 amino acids. The CDR3 bases are TGCGCCAGCAGCTTGGGTGGGACTAGCGGCACAGATACGCAGTATTTT. Its translation is CASSLGGTSGTDTQYF.

The V and J genes are TRBV19 and TRBJ2-7; 7 bases line up with TRBD1. The ends lost 3 bases at V and 3 bases at J; junction bases unmatched: 5. There are 14 residues in the CDR3. Germline-derived CDR1 and CDR2 are LNHDA and SQIVND (reference sequence). The CDR3 spells CASSIRQGGYEQYF. CDR3 sequence (DNA): TGTGCCAGTAGTATTAGACAGGGTGGCTACGAGCAGTACTTC.

Only a few counts were recorded for this clone. The chain recombines TRBV5-1 with TRBJ2-1; the match to TRBD2 covers 12 bases. This CDR3 has 19 amino acids. The V segment lost 4 bases and the J segment 0 bases; nucleotides outside the gene matches: 11. Looked up from germline, CDR1 is SGHRS and CDR2 is YFSETQ. CDR3 coding DNA: TGCGCCAGCAGCCGACCTCTAGCGGGGGGGCCAAGCTCCTACAATGAGCAGTTCTTC. Encoded protein: CASSRPLAGGPSSYNEQFF.

The chain is built from TRBV5-5 and TRBJ2-2; possibly TRBD1 for D (5 bases). CDR1 SGHKS and CDR2 YYEKEE come from the germline V gene (reference sequence). Trimming took 2 bases from V and 2 from J, leaving 10 bases between them. The CDR3 contains 15 residues. CDR3 residues: CASSFAGSNTGELFF. The DNA of the CDR3 is TGTGCCAGCAGCTTTGCAGGGTCCAACACCGGGGAGCTGTTTTTT.

The chain links TRBV7-2 to TRBJ1-6; D gene uncertain. CDR1 is SGHTA, CDR2 FQGNSA, per germline. This CDR3 contains 15 residues. V lost 4 bases, J lost 9 bases, and 16 bases lay in between. The CDR3 DNA is TGTGCCAGCAGCTCAAGGCCCTCGGCGGGTTCACCCCTCCACTTT. Translation: CASSSRPSAGSPLHF.

The gene calls are TRBV29-1 and TRBJ2-5; 7 bases match TRBD2. The CDR3 contains 12 residues. Germline V gives CDR1 SQVTM, CDR2 ANQGSEA. Germline trimming cut 6 bases from V and 4 bases from J; bases unmatched to any gene: 5. In DNA, the CDR3 is TGCAGCGTCCAGACGGGGGGAGAGACCCAGTACTTC. Translating gives CSVQTGGETQYF. Based on the CDR3 plus reference TRBV29-1 and TRBJ2-5, the full variable domain is SAVISQKPSRDICQRGTSLTIQCQVDSQVTMMFWYRQQPGQSLTLIATANQGSEATYESGFVIDKFPISRPNLTFSTLTVSNMSPEDSSIYLCSVQTGGETQYFGPGTRLLVL.

This clone was seen only once. The chain employs TRBV6-6 and TRBJ2-1; TRBD2 agrees at 14 bases. With V trimmed by 6 bases and J by 4 bases, 2 bases remained unmatched. Germline V gene data show CDR1 as MNHNY and CDR2 as SVGAGI (reference sequence). CDR3 length: 15 amino acids. CDR3: CASSGTSGRYNEQFF. The CDR3 nucleotides are TGTGCCAGCAGCGGGACTAGCGGGAGATACAATGAGCAGTTCTTC.